Listed below are T cell receptor beta chains from one sample, sequenced in a study of T cell responses to AZD1222 COVID-19 vaccine. The repertoire was sequenced with immunoSEQ multiplex PCR; TCRdb's copy has only in-frame clones and lacks some. The data contain approximately 90,000 clones, around 90% of them singletons. This sample comprised peripheral blood, obtained on day 0 of AZD1222 vaccination. The receptors here all came from an adult in good health. The CDR3 runs from the conserved cysteine through the conserved F or W. Fields, in order: J gene, V gene, CDR3 protein.

TRBJ2-2,TRBV5-6,CASSLVGTANTGELFF
TRBJ1-4,TRBV20-1,CSASKVTNEKLFF
TRBJ2-5,TRBV5-6,CASSRRDRLYQETQYF
TRBJ1-6,TRBV6-1,CASSEAPGGNSPLHF
TRBJ1-2,TRBV19,CASSTPLGTGYGYTF
TRBJ1-5,TRBV7-9,CASSSTDRIYSNQPQHF
TRBJ1-1,TRBV20-1,CSASALEAGGVLNAFF
TRBJ1-6,TRBV7-9,CASSSQGAEYNSPLHF
TRBJ2-2,TRBV24-1,CATSDPGRNTGELFF
TRBJ1-1,TRBV10-3,CAIAGQENTEAFF
TRBJ1-1,TRBV2,CASSEDLTRGEAFF
TRBJ2-3,TRBV5-6,CASSLPTLGTDTQYF
TRBJ1-1,TRBV19,CASSSGQGGTEAFF
TRBJ1-5,TRBV15,CATSPRRNSNQPQHF